This TCR beta chain was obtained from a study of monozygotic twins with inflammatory bowel disease (dated by TCRdb to between 2018 and 2021). With respect to the entire study: In total, some 30 monozygotic twin pairs made up the full study: 19 Danish pairs, all IBD-discordant, plus nine German pairs, of which four were IBD-concordant and five were IBD-discordant. Disease-associated traits were sought mainly through comparisons between IBD patients and their genetically identical healthy co-twins within discordant pairs. Each individual had, on average, about 151 000 unique TCRalpha sequences and 181 000 unique TCRbeta sequences available for analysis.

From each donor, an approximately 2.5 ml peripheral blood sample was drawn into PAXgene tubes and stored at -80 degrees C. Without any T cell sorting, total RNA was extracted from whole blood using the PAXgene blood miRNA kit on an automated QIAcube. Peripheral blood from monozygotic twin pairs concordant or discordant for inflammatory bowel disease was subjected to deep TCRalpha and TCRbeta repertoire profiling with unique molecular barcoding. Smoking habits were recorded for all twin pairs, and individuals were classified as current, former or never smokers. The protocol used for the library was 5' RACE. Each TCR library was prepared from around 3,400 ng of total RNA. For each sample, cDNA synthesis with SMARTScribe reverse transcriptase was split into eight separate reactions. During cDNA synthesis, template switching introduced unique molecular identifiers that contained a 6-nucleotide sample barcode. TCRalpha and TCRbeta cDNA was amplified in two nested PCRs of around 15 and 10 cycles, and bead purification was carried out after each PCR. Before amplification, the cDNA was treated with uracil DNA-glycosylase and purified using the QIAquick PCR purification kit. The second PCR was the step at which Illumina TruSeq-compatible adapters and sample-specific barcodes were added. Library quality and concentration were assessed using TapeStation and Qubit, and roughly 5.5 ng of each library was pooled. Sequencing of pooled libraries was carried out on an Illumina HiSeq2500 single-index Rapid Run using 2 x 100 bp reads and custom sequencing primers. The paper's data handling went like this. MiGEC version 1.2.6 was used for UMI-based consensus assembly to correct PCR and sequencing errors. MiXCR version 2.1.1 was used to carry out V(D)J alignment, clonotype assembly and CDR3 extraction. To normalise gene usage, clonotype sharing and MAIT/NKT TCR abundance, the analysis used the top 1000, 10 000 and 20 000 clonotypes per sample. After downsampling to 27 000 UMIs, diversity was calculated as the inverse Simpson index using the vegan R package. Statistical testing used paired Mann-Whitney U tests on the discordant twin pairs and applied Benjamini-Hochberg correction for multiple testing. The reads, reprocessed by TCRdb, yield one row per CDR3 protein sequence and no DNA. For this entry, the V and J calls and clone size follow TCRdb and not the study's own pipeline. The sample table includes 160,000 or so distinct CDR3 sequences. About 2.4% of the sample belongs to the ten largest clones.

Remarks on this clonotype: Its antigen target is currently unknown.

Findings and caveats that apply to the study as a whole: IBD patients shared fewer clonotypes with other individuals than healthy twins did, most markedly in patients showing signs of disease activity. Because patients received different immunosuppressive treatments, the repertoires may have picked up extra background noise and variability between individuals. No single strong signal or clonotype linked to IBD turned up in the results, so the idea that one exists was not supported. The analysis was unable to tell different T cell subtypes apart. A decrease in TCRbeta repertoire diversity, as measured by inverse Simpson index, was observed in IBD patients compared with their healthy co-twins. Repertoire similarity did not differ between concordant and discordant twins, possibly due to limited statistical power.

The CDR3 numbers 16 residues from cysteine through phenylalanine. DNA for this receptor is not on file. From a lookup of the germline V gene, CDR1 and CDR2 are SGHVS and FQNEAQ. The specimen was blood. The V gene is TRBV7-8 and the J gene is TRBJ2-1; TCRdb gives TRBD2 as the D gene, but with no DNA this cannot be confirmed. This TCR came from a human donor with ulcerative colitis or Crohn's disease, or a healthy co-twin of an affected twin (not recorded which). CDR3 sequence: CASSWTLAGGLNEQFF.